These 14 T cell receptor beta chains were sequenced from one sample in a study of human T cells and chemical hapten exposure. Time point defined: patch test 3, about 24 weeks after DPC sensitization. Treatment reported: therapeutic diphenylcyclopropenone sensitization with weekly scalp DPC. TCRdb used MiXCR to reprocess the RACE reads, holding one entry per CDR3 protein. The sample has some 180,000 distinct CDR3 sequences; around 25% are singletons. The sequencing used whole blood, collected in connection with sensitization to the hapten diphenylcyclopropenone (DPC). Receptor source: a woman aged 40-49 years with alopecia areata. Some clones in this sample may be carry-over from other donors' samples.

This chain connects TRBV6-2 or TRBV6-3 to TRBJ2-7, with TRBD2 as a possible D gene (5 bases). Germline CDR1 reads MNHEY; CDR2 reads SVGEGT. Trimming removed 6 bases from V and 2 bases from J, with 26 bases in between. The CDR3 has 18 amino acids. CDR3 loop: CASRPRDKIFRSTYEQYF. The CDR3 DNA reads as TGTGCCAGCAGACCACGGGATAAAATTTTTCGTAGCACCTACGAGCAGTACTTC.

This clonotype showed up just a few times. The rearrangement links TRBV2 to TRBJ2-5, with TRBD2 as a possible D gene (5 bases). The germline gives CDR1 SNHLY, CDR2 FYNNEI. This CDR3 is 13 amino acids long. With 2 bases removed from V and 7 bases from J, the gap between germline ends came to 11 bases. The CDR3 coding sequence is TGTGCCAGCAGTGAACAGCTACGGGGGACCCAGTACTTC. Translating gives CASSEQLRGTQYF.

This clonotype has a handful of counts. The chain is built from TRBV24-1 and TRBJ2-6, with no clear D. The CDR3 is 16 residues long. Germline lookup yields CDR1 KGHDR and CDR2 SFDVKD. V was cut by 2 bases and J by 0 bases, with 7 bases left in between. CDR3 nucleotide sequence: TGTGCCACCAGTGATTCCCGGGTCTCTGGGGCCAACGTCCTGACTTTC. Protein: CATSDSRVSGANVLTF.

This rearrangement joins TRBV7-2 to TRBJ2-1, with 9 bases identical to TRBD1. The CDR3 is 15 amino acids. Germline values: CDR1 SGHTA, CDR2 FQGNSA. J gave up 8 bases and V 5 bases, and 10 bases lay outside the gene matches. The chain's CDR3 is CASSRTGDAKDEQFF. The CDR3 region has the DNA TGTGCCAGCAGCAGGACAGGGGACGCGAAGGATGAGCAGTTCTTC. Full variable domain (missing parts from reference TRBV7-2 and TRBJ2-1): GAGVSQSPSNKVTEKGKDVELRCDPISGHTALYWYRQSLGQGLEFLIYFQGNSAPDKSGLPSDRFSAERTGGSVSTLTIQRTQQEDSAVYLCASSRTGDAKDEQFFGPGTRLTVL.

The chain combines TRBV7-2 with TRBJ2-2; no reliable D call. The CDR3 contains 13 residues. Germline lookup yields CDR1 SGHTA and CDR2 FQGNSA. V was shortened by 5 bases and J by 4 bases, with 8 bases between the two germline ends. The CDR3 DNA follows: TGTGCCAGCAGCCCCGAGCTCACCGGGGAGCTGTTTTTT. Protein: CASSPELTGELFF.

The chain uses TRBV12-5 and TRBJ2-2, with a possible D match to TRBD1 (5 bases). Germline lookup yields CDR1 LGHNT and CDR2 FRNRAP. The CDR3 has 14 residues. V gave up 3 bases and J gave up 4 bases, with 9 bases separating them. The chain's CDR3 is CASGFPDSTGELFF. The CDR3 nucleotides are TGTGCTAGTGGTTTCCCCGACAGCACCGGGGAGCTGTTTTTT.

V usage is TRBV3-1 and J usage is TRBJ2-1; 8 nucleotides line up with TRBD2. This CDR3 spans 15 amino acids. CDR1 and CDR2 (germline): LGHDT, YNNKEL (reference sequence). Losses at the gene ends were 5 bases for V and 2 bases for J; bases not matched to a gene: 5. The CDR3 DNA sequence: TGTGCCAGCAGCAGGAGCGGGAGCCCCTACAATGAGCAGTTCTTC. It yields the protein CASSRSGSPYNEQFF.

There are a few counts of this clonotype. The gene calls are TRBV29-1 and TRBJ2-7; 11 bases agree with TRBD1. This CDR3 has 13 amino acids. V dropped 6 bases and J dropped 2; count of bases not matched to a gene: 3. Germline CDR1 SQVTM, CDR2 ANQGSEA. The CDR3 DNA reads as TGCAGCGTACGGGGACAGGGGGCCTACGAGCAGTACTTC. It encodes CSVRGQGAYEQYF.

The chain is built from TRBV11-2 and TRBJ1-2; 7 nucleotides align to TRBD1. Germline loops: CDR1 SGHAT, CDR2 FQNNGV. V shed 5 bases and J 7 bases; nucleotides not matched to a gene: 4. The CDR3 has 12 residues. CDR3 amino acids: CASSGGGLGYTF. The CDR3 DNA is TGTGCCAGCAGCGGAGGGGGCCTTGGCTACACCTTC.

The chain carries TRBV6-2 or TRBV6-3 and TRBJ2-5; possibly TRBD1 for D (5 bases). There are 12 residues in the CDR3. Germline CDR1 is MNHEY and CDR2 is SVGEGT. The V and J ends lost 6 bases and 5 bases respectively, with 10 bases between them. The CDR3 coding sequence is TGTGCCAGCAGCCCAGGGATCGAGACCCAGTACTTC. Residues: CASSPGIETQYF.

The chain joins TRBV7-2 to TRBJ1-1, with D unclear. The CDR3 extends over 14 amino acids. Germline CDR1 and CDR2: SGHTA and FQGNSA. Trimming stripped 1 base from V and 1 base from J, with 7 bases between. The CDR3 DNA sequence: TGTGCCAGCAGCTTAGTGCCTGGGAACACTGAAGCTTTCTTT. Translated: CASSLVPGNTEAFF.

This clonotype was observed a few times. The chain has TRBV4-2 and TRBJ2-1, with TRBD1 matching over 8 bases. V lost 0 bases to trimming and J lost 6 bases; unmatched junction nucleotides: 7. The CDR3 covers 16 residues. Germline lookup yields CDR1 LGHNA and CDR2 YNFKEQ. CDR3 DNA sequence: TGTGCCAGCAGCCAAGATCACGGGACAGGACCCAATGAGCAGTTCTTC. Residues: CASSQDHGTGPNEQFF.

J is TRBJ2-3 and V is TRBV7-2; possible D gene TRBD2, 6 bases. Germline CDR1 is SGHTA and CDR2 is FQGNSA. Between the trimmed V and J ends, which lost 8 bases and 2 bases, there was a span of 17 bases. The CDR3 extends over 15 amino acids. CDR3: CASELTPGVTDTQYF. CDR3 nucleotide sequence: TGTGCCAGCGAATTGACCCCGGGAGTCACAGATACGCAGTATTTT.

This clonotype was observed a handful of times. The chain combines TRBV28 with TRBJ1-1; D not resolved. CDR1 is MDHEN, CDR2 SYDVKM, per germline. This CDR3 contains 14 residues. Trimming stripped 1 base from V and 0 bases from J, with 6 bases between. As DNA, the CDR3 is TGTGCCAGCAGTTTATACAAAATGAACACTGAAGCTTTCTTT. Its translation: CASSLYKMNTEAFF.